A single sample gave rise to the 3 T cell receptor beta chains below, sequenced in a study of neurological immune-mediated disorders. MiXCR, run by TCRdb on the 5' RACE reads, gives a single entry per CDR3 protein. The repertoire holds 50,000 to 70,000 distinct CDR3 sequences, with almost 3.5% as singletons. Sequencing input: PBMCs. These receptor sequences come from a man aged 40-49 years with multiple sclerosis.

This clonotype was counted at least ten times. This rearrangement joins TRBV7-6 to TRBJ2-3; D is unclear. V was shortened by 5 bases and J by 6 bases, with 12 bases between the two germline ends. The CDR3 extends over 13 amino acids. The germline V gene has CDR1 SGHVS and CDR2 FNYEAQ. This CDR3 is CASSRRARDTQYF. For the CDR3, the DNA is TGTGCCAGCAGCCGCCGAGCGCGGGATACGCAGTATTTT.

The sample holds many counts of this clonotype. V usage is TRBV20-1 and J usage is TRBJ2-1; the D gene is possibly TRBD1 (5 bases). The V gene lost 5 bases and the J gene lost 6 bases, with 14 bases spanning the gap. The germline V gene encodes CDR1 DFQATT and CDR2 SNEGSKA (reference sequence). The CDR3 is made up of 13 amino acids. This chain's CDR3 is CSAQTPRANEQFF. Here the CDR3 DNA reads TGCAGTGCTCAAACTCCCAGGGCCAATGAGCAGTTCTTC.

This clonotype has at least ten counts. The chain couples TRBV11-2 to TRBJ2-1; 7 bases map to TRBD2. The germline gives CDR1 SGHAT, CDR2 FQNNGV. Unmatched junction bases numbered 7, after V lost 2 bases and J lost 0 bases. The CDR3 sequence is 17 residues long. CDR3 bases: TGTGCCAGCAGCTTATCGTCTAGCGGAAGCTCCTACAATGAGCAGTTCTTC. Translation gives CASSLSSSGSSYNEQFF.